This TCR beta chain came from a study of cytomegalovirus exposure and HLA in healthy donors. Overall study results and limits: In vitro checks showed that a few CMV-associated chains really do target CMV antigens. Rarity characterized most TCR sequences, yet some public TCRs appeared in many donors.

V was shortened by 1 base and J by 5 bases, with 12 bases between the two germline ends. Germline CDR1 SGHRS, CDR2 YFSETQ. The CDR3 sequence is 14 residues long. The donors were part of the validation cohort, which consisted of about 120 subjects and was separate from the first cohort of about 670 subjects. For this clone: Its matching antigen is unknown.

Only in-frame clones appear in the TCRdb table, and some are missing; sequencing was by immunoSEQ multiplex PCR. Here the sample spans tens of thousands of clones, 70% to 90% being singletons. What was sequenced was PBMCs. This clonotype originated in a young woman in good health and CMV-seronegative. J is TRBJ1-1 and V is TRBV5-1; perhaps TRBD1 as D (5 bases). CDR3 residues: CASSLLQGRTEAFF. The CDR3 DNA is TGCGCCAGCAGCTTGTTGCAGGGAAGGACTGAAGCTTTCTTT.